These 32 T cell receptor beta chains were sequenced from one sample in a study of control samples from healthy donors and cancer patients. Data came from immunoSEQ multiplex PCR; TCRdb stores just in-frame clones and leaves some out. The sample lists 150,000 to 200,000 clones, about 90% occurring once. Sequencing used blood. The receptors here all came from a woman in her twenties or thirties in good health.

The V gene is TRBV7-9, the J gene TRBJ2-1, with 7 bases lining up with TRBD2. V trimming: 3 bases; J trimming: 9 bases; junction bases outside the gene matches: 5. The CDR3 consists of 13 residues. Germline V gene sequence: CDR1 SEHNR, CDR2 FQNEAQ (reference sequence). Here the CDR3 DNA reads TGTGCCAGCAGCTTGGGAGGGGTCGGTGAGCAGTTCTTC. Translation gives CASSLGGVGEQFF.

V gene TRBV18 combines with J gene TRBJ1-1; maybe TRBD1 (6 bases). CDR1 is KGHSH, CDR2 LQKENI, per germline. V dropped 4 bases and J dropped 3 bases, with 18 bases sitting between them. The CDR3 is 16 amino acids. In DNA, the CDR3 is TGTGCCAGCTCACACGGCGCCTACAGGGATGACACTGAAGCTTTCTTT. Translating it yields CASSHGAYRDDTEAFF.

The CDR3: CASSGQGEINQPQHF. In DNA, the CDR3 is TGTGCCAGCAGTGGACAGGGAGAAATCAATCAGCCCCAGCATTTT. This chain links TRBV2 with TRBJ1-5, with 7 bases fitting TRBD1. With 4 bases clipped from V and 3 bases from J, the junction kept 6 bases outside the gene matches. The CDR3 is made up of 15 amino acids. Germline V gene lookup returns CDR1 SNHLY and CDR2 FYNNEI.

This sequence joins TRBV27 and TRBJ2-1, with D perhaps matching TRBD2 (6 bases). Looked up from germline, CDR1 is MNHEY and CDR2 is SMNVEV (reference sequence). The ends were cut back, 3 bases at V and 9 bases at J, with 12 bases in the middle. This CDR3 contains 13 residues. The CDR3 loop is CASSFVLAGEQFF. The CDR3 DNA is TGTGCCAGCAGTTTCGTACTAGCTGGTGAGCAGTTCTTC.

The chain combines TRBV28 with TRBJ1-3; perhaps TRBD1 as D (6 bases). The germline gives CDR1 MDHEN, CDR2 SYDVKM. The CDR3 runs 17 residues. The ends were cut back, 3 bases at V and 6 bases at J, with 21 bases in the middle. CDR3 in DNA: TGTGCCAGCAGTTTGAATCGGGGAACATCAGGGGTAAACACCATATATTTT. Amino acid sequence: CASSLNRGTSGVNTIYF.

The chain carries TRBV6-6 and TRBJ1-5; maybe TRBD1 (5 bases). V lost 4 bases and J lost 4, with 11 bases in between. CDR3 size: 14 residues. In germline, CDR1 is MNHNY, CDR2 SVGAGI (reference sequence). CDR3 amino acids: CASSSHDSNQPQHF. CDR3 nucleotide sequence: TGTGCCAGCAGTTCCCACGACAGTAATCAGCCCCAGCATTTT.

The CDR3 here is CASSWDGPEGVQYF. DNA for the CDR3: TGCGCCAGCAGCTGGGACGGGCCCGAAGGGGTGCAGTACTTC. The J gene is TRBJ2-7, the V gene TRBV5-1; D is possibly TRBD1 or TRBD2 (5 bases each). The V end was cut by 3 bases, the J end by 9 bases, with 19 bases between. The CDR3 contains 14 residues. Germline V gene lookup returns CDR1 SGHRS and CDR2 YFSETQ.

The genes are TRBV7-6 and TRBJ2-1; 13 bases line up with TRBD2. The CDR3 covers 18 residues. In germline, CDR1 is SGHVS, CDR2 FNYEAQ. After removal of 3 bases from V and 10 bases from J, the junction contained 15 bases not matched to a gene. CDR3: CASSFGLAGAEDIGEQFF. CDR3 DNA sequence: TGTGCCAGCAGCTTCGGACTAGCGGGGGCCGAAGATATAGGCGAGCAGTTCTTC.

This rearrangement joins TRBV28 to TRBJ1-2; D remains unclear. This CDR3 is built from 13 residues. V shed 4 bases and J shed 5 bases, with 11 bases lying between them. CDR1 MDHEN and CDR2 SYDVKM come from the germline V gene. In nucleotides, the CDR3 is TGTGCCAGCAGTTACTCAGGAGGGTATGGCTACACCTTC. This encodes CASSYSGGYGYTF.

The chain uses TRBV25-1 and TRBJ2-1; perhaps D is TRBD1 or TRBD2 (5 bases each). V was cut by 5 bases and J by 6 bases, with 8 bases left in between. Germline lookup yields CDR1 MGHDK and CDR2 SYGVNS. The CDR3 runs to 12 residues. CDR3: CASSFGTNEQFF. The DNA of the CDR3 is TGTGCCAGCAGTTTCGGGACCAATGAGCAGTTCTTC.

This chain links TRBV5-6 with TRBJ2-5, with 10 bases that match TRBD2. Trimming cost V 6 bases and J 5 bases; bases outside gene matches: 10. The CDR3 is 15 amino acids. Per germline, CDR1 SGHDT and CDR2 YYEEEE. The CDR3: CASTQSPSGSETQYF. CDR3 nucleotides: TGTGCCAGCACCCAATCTCCTAGCGGGAGTGAGACCCAGTACTTC. The variable domain in full, completed from reference TRBV5-6 and TRBJ2-5, reads DAGVTQSPTHLIKTRGQQVTLRCSPKSGHDTVSWYQQALGQGPQFIFQYYEEEERQRGNFPDRFSGHQFPNYSSELNVNALLLGDSALYLCASTQSPSGSETQYFGPGTRLLVL.

The chain couples TRBV7-2 to TRBJ1-6; possible D gene TRBD1, 5 bases. The CDR3 is made up of 12 amino acids. Trimming shortened V by 5 bases and J by 14 bases, and 13 bases separated the two germline ends. Germline V gene data show CDR1 as SGHTA and CDR2 as FQGNSA. The CDR3 sequence: CASSRGVLALHF. In DNA form, the CDR3 reads TGTGCCAGCAGCCGGGGGGTTTTGGCCCTCCACTTT.

The rearrangement links TRBV2 to TRBJ1-1, with D uncertain. Germline V gene data show CDR1 as SNHLY and CDR2 as FYNNEI. The V end lost 3 bases, the J end lost 7 bases, and 15 bases lay between the germline ends. CDR3 length: 14 residues. CDR3 sequence reads: CASSDWQVKGEAFF. The DNA for the CDR3 is TGTGCCAGCAGTGACTGGCAGGTGAAGGGTGAAGCTTTCTTT.

The rearrangement uses TRBV4-2 and TRBJ2-3, with TRBD2 identical over 9 bases. The CDR3 runs 16 residues. Germline CDR1 LGHNA, CDR2 YNFKEQ. Losses at the gene ends were 1 base for V and 4 bases for J; bases not matched to a gene: 6. This chain's CDR3 is CASSQGAGLASDTQYF. The DNA for the CDR3 is TGTGCCAGCAGCCAAGGGGCGGGACTAGCATCAGATACGCAGTATTTT.

This chain uses TRBV10-1 with TRBJ1-1, with no clear D. This CDR3 region has 13 residues. V was shortened by 4 bases and J by 2 bases, with 8 bases between the two germline ends. Germline lookup yields CDR1 WNHNN and CDR2 SYGVQD (reference sequence). The CDR3 DNA reads TGCGCCAGCAGTGTTACCTTAAACACTGAAGCTTTCTTT. It encodes CASSVTLNTEAFF.

The chain combines TRBV11-2 with TRBJ2-7; D gene ambiguous. With 0 bases removed from V and 6 bases from J, the gap between germline ends came to 24 bases. This CDR3 is built from 18 residues. Germline assignment: CDR1 SGHAT and CDR2 FQNNGV. The CDR3 reads CASSLDVWDSLEVREQYF. The CDR3 DNA reads as TGTGCCAGCAGCTTAGATGTTTGGGATAGCTTAGAGGTCCGCGAGCAGTACTTC.

The chain couples TRBV6-5 to TRBJ2-1; D is possibly TRBD2 (5 bases). Germline V gene sequence: CDR1 MNHEY, CDR2 SVGAGI. V was cut by 6 bases and J by 5 bases, with 8 bases left in between. There are 12 residues in the CDR3. CDR3 in DNA: TGTGCCAGCAGCCGGCGGGACAATGAGCAGTTCTTC. It specifies CASSRRDNEQFF.

V usage is TRBV12-3 or TRBV12-4 and J usage is TRBJ2-7; D is unclear. The CDR3 totals 13 residues. The V end was cut by 6 bases, the J end by 6 bases, with 15 bases between. CDR3 coding DNA: TGTGCCAGCAGACTATTGGCCAGGTCCGAGCAGTACTTC. This codes for CASRLLARSEQYF.

This clone has just one count. This chain links TRBV19 with TRBJ1-2, with D tentatively TRBD1 (6 bases). Trimming left V 6 bases short and J 4 bases short, with 18 bases between. The CDR3 has 15 amino acids. The germline gives CDR1 LNHDA, CDR2 SQIVND (reference sequence). CDR3 region: CASRDTGPPRYGYTF. The CDR3 DNA follows: TGTGCCAGTAGAGACACAGGGCCTCCACGCTATGGCTACACCTTC.

This chain uses TRBV28 with TRBJ1-5, with 7 bases identical to TRBD1. This CDR3 is 13 amino acids long. Germline V gene sequence: CDR1 MDHEN, CDR2 SYDVKM. J lost 5 bases, V lost 4 bases, and 2 bases had no gene match. As DNA, the CDR3 is TGTGCCAGCAGTTACAGGGGAGATCAGCCCCAGCATTTT. Protein sequence: CASSYRGDQPQHF. The variable domain in full, completed from reference TRBV28 and TRBJ1-5, reads DVKVTQSSRYLVKRTGEKVFLECVQDMDHENMFWYRQDPGLGLRLIYFSYDVKMKEKGDIPEGYSVSREKKERFSLILESASTNQTSMYLCASSYRGDQPQHFGDGTRLSIL.

The chain employs TRBV15 and TRBJ2-2; D gene ambiguous. Per germline, CDR1 LNHNV and CDR2 YYDKDF (reference sequence). There are 17 residues in the CDR3. V was trimmed by 3 bases and J by 0 bases, leaving 14 bases between them. DNA for the CDR3: TGTGCCACCAGCAGTCGTTGGGTTCAGGCGAACACCGGGGAGCTGTTTTTT. Residues: CATSSRWVQANTGELFF.

This chain links TRBV19 with TRBJ2-1; 11 nucleotides agree with TRBD2. The length of the CDR3 is 16 residues. The V and J ends lost 3 bases and 4 bases, in that order; junction bases with no gene match: 5. Germline-derived CDR1 and CDR2 are LNHDA and SQIVND (reference sequence). In DNA, the CDR3 is TGTGCCAGTAGTATTACTAGCGGGAGTACTTACAATGAGCAGTTCTTC. It specifies CASSITSGSTYNEQFF.

This clone was picked up a small number of times. V is TRBV4-2 and J is TRBJ2-1; D ambiguous. The CDR3 is 12 residues long. Germline CDR1 LGHNA, CDR2 YNFKEQ. Trimming removed 4 bases at V and 12 bases at J, with 13 bases between. CDR3: CASSLLEGGQFF. CDR3 DNA: TGTGCCAGCAGCCTCCTGGAAGGTGGGCAGTTCTTC.

The chain employs TRBV10-3 and TRBJ2-1; 13 positions match TRBD2. This CDR3 comprises 14 residues. Per the germline V gene, CDR1 is ENHRY and CDR2 is SYGVKD. The V gene end was trimmed by 6 bases and the J gene end by 9 bases; junction bases not matched to a gene: 5. CDR3 residues: CAISGGLAGVEQFF. The CDR3, as DNA: TGTGCCATCAGCGGAGGACTAGCGGGGGTTGAGCAGTTCTTC.

The genes are TRBV5-1 and TRBJ2-5, with 9 bases that match TRBD1. V trimming: 4 bases; J trimming: 5 bases; junction bases outside the gene matches: 9. CDR3 length: 15 residues. Germline CDR1 reads SGHRS; CDR2 reads YFSETQ. This CDR3 reads CASSATGTGMETQYF. CDR3 nucleotides: TGCGCCAGCAGCGCAACCGGGACAGGGATGGAGACCCAGTACTTC.

V usage is TRBV28 and J usage is TRBJ1-1, with 8 nucleotides matching TRBD1. CDR1 and CDR2 from the germline V gene are MDHEN and SYDVKM. The CDR3 totals 15 residues. The V gene end was trimmed by 5 bases and the J gene end by 5 bases; junction bases not matched to a gene: 10. CDR3 region: CASSPRDRGWTEAFF. For the CDR3, the DNA is TGTGCCAGCAGTCCAAGAGACAGGGGCTGGACTGAAGCTTTCTTT.

This sequence joins TRBV7-2 and TRBJ2-1, with D possibly called TRBD1 or TRBD2 (5 bases each). Deletions cut 4 bases from V and 0 bases from J, with 16 bases between. Looked up from germline, CDR1 is SGHTA and CDR2 is FQGNSA. CDR3 length equals 17 residues. The CDR3 is CASSSLNGDPSYNEQFF. The CDR3 DNA sequence: TGTGCCAGCAGCTCATTGAATGGGGACCCCTCCTACAATGAGCAGTTCTTC. The whole variable domain, filled in from reference TRBV7-2 and TRBJ2-1, reads GAGVSQSPSNKVTEKGKDVELRCDPISGHTALYWYRQSLGQGLEFLIYFQGNSAPDKSGLPSDRFSAERTGGSVSTLTIQRTQQEDSAVYLCASSSLNGDPSYNEQFFGPGTRLTVL.

V and J are TRBV3-1 (or the pseudogene TRBV3-2) and TRBJ2-1, with TRBD2 as a possible D gene (6 bases). Trimming left V 2 bases short and J 8 bases short, with 13 bases between. The CDR3 extends over 14 amino acids. Germline loops: CDR1 LGHDT, CDR2 YNNKEL (reference sequence). The CDR3 sequence is CASSQRGGDDEQFF. CDR3 bases: TGTGCCAGCAGCCAAAGGGGCGGGGACGATGAGCAGTTCTTC.

The chain recombines TRBV6-6 with TRBJ2-5; the D gene could be TRBD1 or TRBD2 (6 bases each). The V gene lost 2 bases and the J gene lost 5 bases, with 15 bases spanning the gap. The CDR3 contains 15 residues. Looked up from germline, CDR1 is MNHNY and CDR2 is SVGAGI (reference sequence). This CDR3 is CASSYPERGVETQYF. CDR3 DNA sequence: TGTGCCAGCAGTTACCCGGAGAGGGGGGTCGAGACCCAGTACTTC.

The rearrangement joins TRBV6-5 to TRBJ2-1, with 8 bases that match TRBD1. The J segment lost 4 bases and the V segment lost 10 bases, leaving 6 bases of the junction unmatched. Germline V gene lookup returns CDR1 MNHEY and CDR2 SVGAGI. This CDR3 region has 13 residues. The CDR3 loop reads CATWTGIYNEQFF. CDR3 DNA sequence: TGTGCCACTTGGACAGGGATTTACAATGAGCAGTTCTTC.

V and J are TRBV2 and TRBJ2-3, with TRBD2 matching over 8 bases. The length of the CDR3 is 20 residues. Looked up from germline, CDR1 is SNHLY and CDR2 is FYNNEI. V shed 4 bases and J 3 bases; nucleotides not matched to a gene: 21. CDR3 in amino acids: CASSGPSSGQLSGGTDTQYF. The CDR3 nucleotides are TGTGCCAGCAGTGGTCCCTCTAGCGGCCAACTGTCGGGGGGGACAGATACGCAGTATTTT.

This sequence joins TRBV4-1 and TRBJ2-7; D call uncertain. CDR1 is MGHRA, CDR2 YSYEKL, per germline. The V end was cut by 0 bases, the J end by 0 bases, with 12 bases between. CDR3 length: 16 residues. In nucleotides, the CDR3 is TGCGCCAGCAGCCAAGAGCCGGTCCCCCTCTCCTACGAGCAGTACTTC. The encoded protein is CASSQEPVPLSYEQYF.